The present T cell receptor (beta chain) was sequenced within a study of blood T cell repertoires in COVID-19. Whole-study context: Whether acute or convalescent, the COVID-19 samples came from the United States, Italy and Spain. The analysed material was cDNA or gDNA that came from T cells, B-cell-depleted T cells, or PBMCs.

Authors' analysis steps: Researchers report that nucleated cell counts were estimated from reference gene primer amplification. Produced via immunoSEQ multiplex PCR; TCRdb's table is partial and in-frame only. The DNA gave D and trimming, while V, J and clone size come from that table. The table has about 88,000 clones, roughly nine tenths seen once. CDR3 length: 15 residues. V lost 3 bases to trimming and J lost 6 bases; unmatched junction nucleotides: 4. CDR1 is SGHDT and CDR2 is YYEEEE in the germline V gene. This TCR derives from a human donor with active COVID-19. The donor label of this sample is uncertain. Input material: peripheral blood. The chain joins TRBV5-6 to TRBJ1-4; 11 positions match TRBD1. The CDR3 DNA is TGTGCCAGCAGCTCCGGGACAGGGGGATATGAAAAACTGTTTTTT. Protein sequence: CASSSGTGGYEKLFF. The full variable domain, with the rest looked up from reference TRBV5-6 and TRBJ1-4, is DAGVTQSPTHLIKTRGQQVTLRCSPKSGHDTVSWYQQALGQGPQFIFQYYEEEERQRGNFPDRFSGHQFPNYSSELNVNALLLGDSALYLCASSSGTGGYEKLFFGSGTQLSVL.